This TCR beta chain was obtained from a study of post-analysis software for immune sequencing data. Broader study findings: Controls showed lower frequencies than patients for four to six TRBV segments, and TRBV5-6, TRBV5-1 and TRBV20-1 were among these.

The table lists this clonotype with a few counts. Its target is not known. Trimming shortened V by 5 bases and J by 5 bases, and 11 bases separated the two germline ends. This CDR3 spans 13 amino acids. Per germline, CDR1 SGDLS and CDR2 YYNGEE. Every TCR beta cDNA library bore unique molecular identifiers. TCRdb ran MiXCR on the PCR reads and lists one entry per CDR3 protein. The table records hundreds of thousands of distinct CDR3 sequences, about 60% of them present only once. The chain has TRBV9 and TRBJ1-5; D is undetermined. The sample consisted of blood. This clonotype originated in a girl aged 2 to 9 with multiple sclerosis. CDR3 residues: CASSSGEYQPQHF. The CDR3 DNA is TGTGCCAGCAGTTCCGGGGAGTATCAGCCCCAGCATTTT.